Below, 26 T cell receptor beta chains from the same sample are listed, as sequenced in a study of CD8+ T cells in alopecia areata. Isolated RNA was reverse transcribed into cDNA used as the sequencing template. Measured with immunoSEQ multiplex PCR; TCRdb has only the in-frame clones, and not every one. The sample has about 37,000 clones, 45% to 65% seen once; the top ten hold under 2%. CD4+ cells from roughly 5 patients were sorted into CD25+CD127- cells. Sequencing was performed on CD4+ Tregs sorted from blood. The receptors come from a human donor with alopecia areata.

The J gene is TRBJ2-7, the V gene TRBV5-1; D uncertain. The germline gives CDR1 SGHRS, CDR2 YFSETQ. V was clipped by 0 bases and J by 0 bases, with 4 bases between them. The CDR3 totals 13 residues. CDR3 region: CASSLGSSYEQYF. Written as DNA, the CDR3 is TGCGCCAGCAGCTTGGGGTCCTCCTACGAGCAGTACTTC. The complete variable domain, with remaining parts taken from reference TRBV5-1 and TRBJ2-7, reads KAGVTQTPRYLIKTRGQQVTLSCSPISGHRSVSWYQQTPGQGLQFLFEYFSETQRNKGNFPGRFSGRQFSNSRSEMNVSTLELGDSALYLCASSLGSSYEQYFGPGTRLTVT.

This clone has only a few counts. This chain uses TRBV29-1 with TRBJ1-1; D is possibly TRBD1 (6 bases). The CDR3 is 13 residues long. Trimming pared 6 bases from V and 1 base from J, leaving 12 bases between. CDR1 and CDR2 from the germline V gene are SQVTM and ANQGSEA. CDR3 sequence (DNA): TGCAGCGTCCGGCTGGGACAGAACACTGAAGCTTTCTTT. Translation: CSVRLGQNTEAFF.

This clone was observed a single time. The gene calls are TRBV30 and TRBJ1-5; TRBD1 might be the D (6 bases). CDR1 and CDR2 (germline): GTSNPN, SVGIG (reference sequence). Trimming took 2 bases from V and 3 from J, leaving 17 bases between them. CDR3 length: 16 residues. CDR3 in amino acids: CAWSFPGGGINQPQHF. The CDR3, as DNA: TGTGCCTGGAGTTTCCCAGGAGGGGGGATCAATCAGCCCCAGCATTTT.

The chain recombines TRBV9 with TRBJ1-1; tentative D call: TRBD1 (5 bases). This CDR3 is 16 amino acids long. The V gene's germline CDR1 is SGDLS and CDR2 YYNGEE. Deletions cut 4 bases from V and 1 base from J, with 17 bases between. The CDR3 here is CASSPAWGTGNTEAFF. The CDR3 DNA reads TGTGCCAGCAGCCCTGCCTGGGGGACGGGGAACACTGAAGCTTTCTTT.

The V call is TRBV11-2, the J call TRBJ2-3, with D perhaps assigned TRBD1 or TRBD2 (7 bases each). The CDR3 consists of 15 residues. The V and J ends lost 5 bases and 1 base respectively, with 13 bases between them. Germline V lookup: CDR1 SGHAT, CDR2 FQNNGV. CDR3 DNA: TGTGCCAGCAGCCTCAGGGGGGGCCGCACAGATACGCAGTATTTT. This sequence encodes CASSLRGGRTDTQYF.

The chain recombines TRBV7-2 with TRBJ2-3; 9 bases map to TRBD1. Germline CDR1 and CDR2: SGHTA and FQGNSA. The CDR3 has 14 residues. The V segment lost 3 bases and the J segment 6 bases; nucleotides outside the gene matches: 4. The DNA of the CDR3 is TGTGCCAGCAGCTTGGGACAGGGAACGGATACGCAGTATTTT. This sequence encodes CASSLGQGTDTQYF.

This clone has just one count. V gene TRBV7-2 combines with J gene TRBJ2-7; 8 bases are shared with TRBD2. V shed 1 base, J shed 6 bases, and the junction held 5 bases outside the gene matches. The V gene's germline CDR1 is SGHTA and CDR2 FQGNSA. The CDR3 contains 14 residues. The CDR3: CASSLDGRAGEQYF. In DNA form, the CDR3 reads TGTGCCAGCAGCTTAGACGGGAGGGCGGGCGAGCAGTACTTC.

CDR3: CASSLVWGTSGDNEQFF. The CDR3 region has the DNA TGTGCCAGCAGCTTAGTTTGGGGGACTAGCGGGGACAATGAGCAGTTCTTC. The V gene is TRBV7-2, the J gene TRBJ2-1, with 13 bases identical to TRBD2. V shed 1 base, J shed 5 bases, and the junction held 5 bases outside the gene matches. CDR1 SGHTA and CDR2 FQGNSA come from the germline V gene. The CDR3 contains 17 residues.

This clone was detected only a few times. J is TRBJ2-7 and V is TRBV28; possibly TRBD2 for D (6 bases). The CDR3 runs to 14 residues. Germline V CDR1 and CDR2: MDHEN, SYDVKM. Trimming removed 2 bases from V and 5 bases from J, with 13 bases in between. The CDR3 DNA sequence: TGTGCCAGCAGTTTAGATCTAGCGTCCCACGAGCAGTACTTC. Translating it yields CASSLDLASHEQYF.

This clone was counted between two and nine times. The chain couples TRBV28 to TRBJ1-5; D is uncertain. This CDR3 is 13 amino acids long. CDR1 is MDHEN, CDR2 SYDVKM, per germline. Trimming took off 6 bases at V and 9 bases at J, with 15 bases between the two ends. CDR3 DNA: TGTGCCAGCAGAGGGCCCAACCGGGGGCCCCAGCATTTT. This sequence encodes CASRGPNRGPQHF.

This rearrangement joins TRBV18 to TRBJ2-3; D call uncertain. V shed 4 bases and J shed 0 bases, with 11 bases lying between them. Germline V gives CDR1 KGHSH, CDR2 LQKENI. The length of the CDR3 is 15 residues. CDR3 region: CASSLKHGSTDTQYF. CDR3 DNA: TGTGCCAGCTCACTAAAACACGGCAGCACAGATACGCAGTATTTT.

The chain has TRBV6-5 and TRBJ1-1; no clear D gene. CDR1 MNHEY and CDR2 SVGAGI come from the germline V gene. CDR3 length: 13 residues. V dropped 5 bases and J dropped 1 base, with 8 bases sitting between them. CDR3 DNA sequence: TGTGCCAGCAGTAGCCCAGGGAACACTGAAGCTTTCTTT. Its translation: CASSSPGNTEAFF.

V is TRBV7-2 and J is TRBJ1-6; D call uncertain. Germline V gene lookup returns CDR1 SGHTA and CDR2 FQGNSA. The CDR3 is 16 amino acids. Trimming left V 0 bases short and J 0 bases short, with 6 bases between. The CDR3 nucleotides read TGTGCCAGCAGCTTAGCCAGGAGCTCCTATAATTCACCCCTCCACTTT. It codes for CASSLARSSYNSPLHF.

The chain has TRBV29-1 and TRBJ2-7, with D tentatively TRBD2 (5 bases). The CDR3 contains 11 residues. The germline gives CDR1 SQVTM, CDR2 ANQGSEA. The germline V and J ends were trimmed by 6 bases and 5 bases, with 11 bases remaining between them. In nucleotides, the CDR3 is TGCAGCGTGGACGGGATCAACGAGCAGTACTTC. It yields the protein CSVDGINEQYF.

This clone was picked up a small number of times. DNA for the CDR3: TGTGCCAGTGGTCAGGGGCCGAACACTGAAGCTTTCTTT. Its translation is CASGQGPNTEAFF. The chain couples TRBV19 to TRBJ1-1; possible D gene TRBD1, 6 bases. Germline lookup yields CDR1 LNHDA and CDR2 SQIVND (reference sequence). The CDR3 length is 13 residues. Trimming pared 8 bases from V and 1 base from J, leaving 11 bases between. Complete variable domain (other parts from reference TRBV19 and TRBJ1-1): DGGITQSPKYLFRKEGQNVTLSCEQNLNHDAMYWYRQDPGQGLRLIYYSQIVNDFQKGDIAEGYSVSREKKESFPLTVTSAQKNPTAFYLCASGQGPNTEAFFGQGTRLTVV.

This rearrangement joins TRBV19 to TRBJ2-7, with D tentatively TRBD1 (6 bases). The V gene lost 5 bases and the J gene lost 2 bases, with 13 bases spanning the gap. The germline gives CDR1 LNHDA, CDR2 SQIVND (reference sequence). The CDR3 runs to 14 residues. The CDR3 coding sequence is TGTGCCAGTAGTGATACAGGGAGAACCTACGAGCAGTACTTC. This codes for CASSDTGRTYEQYF.

This chain joins TRBV11-2 and TRBJ2-1, with 7 bases identical to TRBD2. The CDR3 length is 16 residues. The J segment lost 7 bases and the V segment lost 4 bases, leaving 13 bases of the junction unmatched. CDR1 is SGHAT, CDR2 FQNNGV, per germline. The DNA for the CDR3 is TGTGCCAGCAGCTCAATCAGGGCTAGCGGCGGGAATGAGCAGTTCTTC. It is translated as CASSSIRASGGNEQFF.

This chain connects TRBV7-2 to TRBJ2-3, with no clear D. CDR1 and CDR2 from the germline V gene are SGHTA and FQGNSA. CDR3 size: 12 residues. V lost 4 bases and J lost 2, with 4 bases in between. The DNA of the CDR3 is TGTGCCAGCAGCTCAAACACAGATACGCAGTATTTT. Translation gives CASSSNTDTQYF.

This clone has a handful of counts. This sequence joins TRBV7-2 and TRBJ2-7; D possibly corresponds to TRBD2 (7 bases). V was pared by 4 bases and J by 8 bases, with 24 bases between. Germline-derived CDR1 and CDR2 are SGHTA and FQGNSA. The CDR3 extends over 16 amino acids. The CDR3 is CASSSPGGGGRWKQYF. CDR3 DNA: TGTGCCAGCAGCTCCCCCGGCGGCGGGGGCCGCTGGAAGCAGTACTTC. Variable domain in full (rest from reference TRBV7-2 and TRBJ2-7): GAGVSQSPSNKVTEKGKDVELRCDPISGHTALYWYRQSLGQGLEFLIYFQGNSAPDKSGLPSDRFSAERTGGSVSTLTIQRTQQEDSAVYLCASSSPGGGGRWKQYFGPGTRLTVT.

The V call is TRBV4-3, the J call TRBJ2-2; weak D call: TRBD2 (7 bases). This CDR3 region has 18 residues. Germline V CDR1 and CDR2: LGHNA, YSLEER. The V end lost 0 bases, the J end lost 5 bases, and 19 bases lay between the germline ends. CDR3 protein: CASSQDYWRGGLTGELFF. The CDR3 DNA sequence: TGCGCCAGCAGCCAAGATTATTGGAGGGGGGGCCTAACCGGGGAGCTGTTTTTT.

This clone was seen only once. This chain uses TRBV7-8 with TRBJ1-2; 7 positions agree with TRBD1. CDR3 length: 12 amino acids. J gave up 8 bases and V 6 bases, and 6 bases lay outside the gene matches. Germline lookup yields CDR1 SGHVS and CDR2 FQNEAQ. The chain's CDR3 is CASRPPTGGYTF. Here the CDR3 DNA reads TGTGCCAGCAGACCCCCGACAGGGGGCTACACCTTC.

The chain is built from TRBV11-2 and TRBJ1-1, with a possible D match to TRBD1 (5 bases). The CDR3 extends over 14 amino acids. The germline V and J ends were trimmed by 7 bases and 4 bases, with 16 bases remaining between them. CDR1 and CDR2 (germline): SGHAT, FQNNGV. The CDR3: CASTSDSFSTEAFF. The CDR3 DNA sequence: TGTGCCAGCACCTCCGACAGTTTCTCCACTGAAGCTTTCTTT.

The chain is built from TRBV28 and TRBJ1-2; TRBD1 might be the D (5 bases). The V and J ends lost 3 bases and 4 bases respectively, with 6 bases between them. The germline V gene has CDR1 MDHEN and CDR2 SYDVKM. There are 12 residues in the CDR3. CDR3 bases: TGTGCCAGCAGTTTCCAGGGCTATGGCTACACCTTC. Translating it yields CASSFQGYGYTF.

This clone is medium-sized by share. The chain links TRBV5-1 to TRBJ2-7; 10 bases fit TRBD1. Germline V gives CDR1 SGHRS, CDR2 YFSETQ. With 2 bases clipped from V and 2 bases from J, the junction kept 7 bases outside the gene matches. The length of the CDR3 is 16 residues. CDR3 protein: CASSFPSGTGAYEQYF. CDR3 sequence (DNA): TGCGCCAGCAGCTTCCCCTCCGGGACAGGGGCCTACGAGCAGTACTTC.

The chain joins TRBV7-2 to TRBJ2-1; 9 bases line up with TRBD2. With 2 bases clipped from V and 4 bases from J, the junction kept 9 bases outside the gene matches. CDR3 size: 17 residues. Per germline, CDR1 SGHTA and CDR2 FQGNSA. CDR3 DNA: TGTGCCAGCAGCTTACTGGCTAGCGGGACCCTATACAATGAGCAGTTCTTC. It is translated as CASSLLASGTLYNEQFF.

Concerning this clone itself: A read error may account for a junction end that differs from germline. The rearrangement joins TRBV5-4 to TRBJ1-1; D possibly corresponds to TRBD1 (5 bases). Per germline, CDR1 SGHNT and CDR2 YYREEE (reference sequence). This CDR3 is built from 14 residues. The CDR3 DNA reads as TGTGCCAGCAGCTTCGGGGGGTTGAAAACTGAAGCTTTCTTT. Its translation: CASSFGGLKTEAFF.